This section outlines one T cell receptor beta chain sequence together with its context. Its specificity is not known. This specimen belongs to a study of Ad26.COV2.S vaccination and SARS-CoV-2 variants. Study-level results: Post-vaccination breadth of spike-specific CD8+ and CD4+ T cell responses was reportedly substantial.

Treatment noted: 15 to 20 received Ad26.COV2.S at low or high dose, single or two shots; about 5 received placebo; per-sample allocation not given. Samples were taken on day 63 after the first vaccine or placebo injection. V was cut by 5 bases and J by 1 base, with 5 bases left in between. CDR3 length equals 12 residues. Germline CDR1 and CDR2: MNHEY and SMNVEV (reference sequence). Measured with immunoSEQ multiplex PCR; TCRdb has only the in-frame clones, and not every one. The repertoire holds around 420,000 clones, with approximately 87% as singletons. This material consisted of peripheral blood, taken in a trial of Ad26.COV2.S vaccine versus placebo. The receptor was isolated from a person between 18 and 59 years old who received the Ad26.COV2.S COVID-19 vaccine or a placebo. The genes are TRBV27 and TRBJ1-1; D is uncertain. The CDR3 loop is CASSRQNTEAFF. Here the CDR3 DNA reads TGTGCCAGCAGTCGGCAGAACACTGAAGCTTTCTTT.